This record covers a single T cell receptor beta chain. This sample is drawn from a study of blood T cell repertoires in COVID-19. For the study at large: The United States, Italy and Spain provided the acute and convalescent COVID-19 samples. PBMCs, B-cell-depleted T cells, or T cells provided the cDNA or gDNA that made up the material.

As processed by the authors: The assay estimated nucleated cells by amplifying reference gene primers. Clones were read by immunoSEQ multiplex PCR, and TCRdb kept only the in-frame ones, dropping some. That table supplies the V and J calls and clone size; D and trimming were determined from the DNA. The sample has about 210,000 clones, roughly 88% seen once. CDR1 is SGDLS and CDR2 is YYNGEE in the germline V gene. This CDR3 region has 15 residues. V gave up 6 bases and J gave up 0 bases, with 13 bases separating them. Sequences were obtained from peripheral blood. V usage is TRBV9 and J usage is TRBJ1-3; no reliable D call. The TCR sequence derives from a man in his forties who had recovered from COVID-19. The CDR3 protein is CASTPAAGSGNTIYF. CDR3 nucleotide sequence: TGTGCCAGCACCCCGGCGGCGGGCTCTGGAAACACCATATATTTT.